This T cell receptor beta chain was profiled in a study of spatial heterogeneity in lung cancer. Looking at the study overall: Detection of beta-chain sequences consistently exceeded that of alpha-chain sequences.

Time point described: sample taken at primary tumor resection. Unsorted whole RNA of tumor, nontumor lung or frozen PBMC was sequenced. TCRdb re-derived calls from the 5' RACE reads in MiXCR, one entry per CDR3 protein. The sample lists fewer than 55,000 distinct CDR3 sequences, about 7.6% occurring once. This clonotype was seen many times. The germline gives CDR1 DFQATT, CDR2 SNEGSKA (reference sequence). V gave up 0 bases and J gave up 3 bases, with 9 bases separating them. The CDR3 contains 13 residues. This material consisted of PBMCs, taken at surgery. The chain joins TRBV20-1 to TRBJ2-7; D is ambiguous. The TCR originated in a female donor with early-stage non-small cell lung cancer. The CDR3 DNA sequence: TGCAGTGCTAGAGACAGCACTAACTACGAGCAGTACTTC. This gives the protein CSARDSTNYEQYF.